This T cell receptor beta chain was found in a study of blood T cell repertoires in COVID-19 (dated by TCRdb to 2020 to 2022). Describing the broader study: The collaborator samples originated in the United States, Italy and Spain and spanned the acute and convalescent phases of COVID-19. The material from the prospective study consisted of cDNA or gDNA derived from T cells, B-cell-depleted T cells, or PBMCs. Subjects who had been exposed to COVID-19, were actively infected with it, or had recovered from it provided the deeply sampled blood TCRbeta repertoires that made up the dataset. The repertoires were released in a freely available public database intended as a resource for research on the immune response to SARS-CoV-2. Samples came from the ongoing ImmuneRACE study (first 160 participants) plus 1,254 subjects from 6 global collaborators. A de-identified subject ID, COVID-19 status, age in years and sex were almost always included in the sample metadata. HLA class I and class II types, where available, came from metadata supplied by the sample provider rather than from assay-based typing.

Turning to this clone: The antigen it recognizes is unknown. The record has no base qualities; no much larger clone is one base away.

Each collaborating institution followed its own protocols to collect whole blood in K2EDTA tubes. For TCRbeta analysis, collaborator samples were shipped as frozen whole blood, as isolated PBMCs, or as DNA extracted from either sample type. What the authors observed across the whole study: How much clinical and demographic metadata was included differed by source and by participant, and the metadata was provided uncurated.

TCRbeta CDR3 regions were amplified from genomic DNA using the immunoSEQ Assay, a bias-controlled multiplex PCR. As for the authors' bioinformatics: The number of nucleated cells in each sample was estimated from the amplification of reference gene primers within the assay. To quantify the absolute abundance of each unique TCRbeta CDR3 rearrangement, sequence reads were collapsed and filtered. Productive Simpson clonality was computed per sample as the square root of Simpson's diversity index over productive rearrangements. TCRdb obtained this table from immuneACCESS and retained in-frame rearrangements with V and J assigned. These tables miss some clones; where compared with another copy, unresolved V genes account for less than half of the shortfall, and the remainder is unexplained. V, J and clone size derive from that table, while D and trimming were established from the DNA sequence. This sample is represented by 210,000 or so clones; around 80% of them were singletons. Approximately 19% of the sample is taken by the ten largest.

Relative to germline, V is missing 5 bases and J is missing 5 bases, with 4 bases of the junction outside any gene match. The CDR3 numbers 13 residues from cysteine through phenylalanine. Left in the record is the CDR3 DNA by itself, 39 bases read in frame from the first base. This TCR came from a human donor in a cohort sampled during active COVID-19. Recombination joined TRBV12-3 or TRBV12-4 with TRBJ1-2; 8 central bases correspond to TRBD1. Sequencing input: peripheral blood. The CDR3 reads CASSRGTGYGYTF. The DNA is TGTGCCAGCAGTCGAGGGACAGGATATGGCTACACCTTC.